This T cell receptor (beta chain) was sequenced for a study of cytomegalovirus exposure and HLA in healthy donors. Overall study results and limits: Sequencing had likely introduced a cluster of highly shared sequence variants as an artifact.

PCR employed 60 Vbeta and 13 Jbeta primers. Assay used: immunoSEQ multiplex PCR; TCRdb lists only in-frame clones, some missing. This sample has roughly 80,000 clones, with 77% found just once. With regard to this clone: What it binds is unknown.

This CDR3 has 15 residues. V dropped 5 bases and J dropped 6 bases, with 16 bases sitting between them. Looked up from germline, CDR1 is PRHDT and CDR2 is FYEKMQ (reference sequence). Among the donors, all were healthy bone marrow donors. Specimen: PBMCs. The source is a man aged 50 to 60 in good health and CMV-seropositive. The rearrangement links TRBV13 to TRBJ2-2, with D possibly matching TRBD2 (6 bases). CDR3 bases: TGTGCCAGCAGCCCCCGACTAGGAAGGCCCGGGGAGCTGTTTTTT. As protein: CASSPRLGRPGELFF.